The 19 T cell receptor beta chains below all came from one sample that was sequenced in a study of T-cell memory formation after mild COVID-19. TCRdb processed the 5' RACE reads anew with MiXCR; each CDR3 protein has one entry. The top ten clones hold 12% of a sample with approximately 450,000 distinct CDR3 sequences, 15% to 20% of them seen once. The specimen sequenced was PBMCs or a T cell subset sorted from them (not recorded which). Source of these receptors: an adult woman who had mild COVID-19 (a few samples of this study predate the infection). Cell type and time point are not known.

The CDR3 region is CSAAIVGEWMSVGTQYF. CDR3 DNA: TGCAGTGCTGCCATCGTCGGAGAGTGGATGAGCGTCGGAACGCAGTATTTT. The chain has TRBV20-1 and TRBJ2-3; D is uncertain. Germline CDR1 is DFQATT and CDR2 is SNEGSKA (reference sequence). This CDR3 has 17 residues. Trimming cost V 5 bases and J 9 bases, with 30 bases left between them.

A few counts support this clonotype. Here the CDR3 DNA reads TGTGCCAGCAGCGTAAACAGCTATGGCTACACCTTC. The encoded protein is CASSVNSYGYTF. The V call is TRBV9, the J call TRBJ1-2; D gene ambiguous. V dropped 1 base and J dropped 4 bases, with 5 bases sitting between them. Germline CDR1 reads SGDLS; CDR2 reads YYNGEE. This CDR3 is built from 12 residues. Together with reference TRBV9 and TRBJ1-2, the CDR3 gives the full variable domain: DSGVTQTPKHLITATGQRVTLRCSPRSGDLSVYWYQQSLDQGLQFLIQYYNGEERAKGNILERFSAQQFPDLHSELNLSSLELGDSALYFCASSVNSYGYTFGSGTRLTVV.

Ten or more counts support this clonotype. The chain employs TRBV12-3 or TRBV12-4 and TRBJ2-7; no firm D call. The CDR3 totals 14 residues. Trimming stripped 6 bases from V and 0 bases from J, with 12 bases between. The CDR3 protein is CASRITDHSYEQYF. CDR3 bases: TGTGCCAGCAGGATAACAGATCACTCCTACGAGCAGTACTTC.

This chain uses TRBV5-1 with TRBJ2-3, with D possibly being TRBD2 (5 bases). CDR3 length: 14 amino acids. Germline loops: CDR1 SGHRS, CDR2 YFSETQ. Trimming cost V 0 bases and J 4 bases, with 9 bases left between them. The CDR3 DNA reads TGCGCCAGCAGCTTGGGGACGGGGTCAGATACGCAGTATTTT. It is translated as CASSLGTGSDTQYF.

This clonotype was counted a few times. The V call is TRBV7-3, the J call TRBJ2-1; 7 bases line up with TRBD2. CDR3 size: 16 residues. V dropped 5 bases and J dropped 5; count of bases not matched to a gene: 12. The germline CDR1 and CDR2 sequences are SGHTA and FQGTGA. CDR3 protein: CASSLSGPAGNNEQFF. CDR3 in DNA: TGTGCCAGCAGCCTCTCAGGGCCAGCGGGGAACAATGAGCAGTTCTTC.

This rearrangement joins TRBV5-4 to TRBJ2-1; 9 positions match TRBD2. The CDR3 loop spans 14 amino acids. Losses at the gene ends were 5 bases for V and 7 bases for J; bases not matched to a gene: 7. Germline CDR1 SGHNT, CDR2 YYREEE (reference sequence). CDR3 amino acids: CASSRSGSRNEQFF. The DNA of the CDR3 is TGTGCCAGCAGTCGTAGCGGGAGTCGGAATGAGCAGTTCTTC.

The chain joins TRBV5-6 to TRBJ2-7, with 8 positions matching TRBD1. Trimming took 4 bases from V and 4 from J; bases not matched to a gene: 4. Germline CDR1 reads SGHDT; CDR2 reads YYEEEE. The CDR3 is 13 residues long. CDR3 nucleotide sequence: TGTGCCAGCAGCCCGGACAGGGCGTACGAGCAGTACTTC. Translating gives CASSPDRAYEQYF.

This clonotype was observed a handful of times. The chain carries TRBV7-2 and TRBJ1-6; possibly TRBD1 for D (5 bases). The CDR3 runs to 17 residues. In germline, CDR1 is SGHTA, CDR2 FQGNSA. The V end was cut by 7 bases, the J end by 0 bases, with 16 bases between. The CDR3 loop reads CASTLGDGSSYNSPLHF. DNA of the CDR3: TGTGCCAGCACCCTGGGGGACGGTAGCTCCTATAATTCACCCCTCCACTTT.

This chain uses TRBV19 with TRBJ2-1, with 9 nucleotides matching TRBD2. Trimming removed 6 bases from V and 7 bases from J; junction bases left unmatched: 10. CDR3 length: 15 amino acids. In germline, CDR1 is LNHDA, CDR2 SQIVND (reference sequence). The CDR3 is CASSPVAGVGNEQFF. The CDR3 region has the DNA TGTGCCAGTAGCCCAGTAGCGGGAGTAGGTAATGAGCAGTTCTTC.

This clonotype was detected a few times. V and J are TRBV6-6 and TRBJ1-1, with D unclear. The CDR3 is 15 amino acids. Trimming left V 2 bases short and J 4 bases short, with 14 bases between. CDR1 is MNHNY, CDR2 SVGAGI, per germline (reference sequence). The CDR3 loop is CASSYEIDWATEAFF. The CDR3 bases are TGTGCCAGCAGTTACGAAATTGACTGGGCCACTGAAGCTTTCTTT.

Only a few counts were recorded for this clonotype. The chain joins TRBV20-1 to TRBJ2-1, with 10 bases lining up with TRBD2. The CDR3 has 11 residues. Germline V gene lookup returns CDR1 DFQATT and CDR2 SNEGSKA (reference sequence). Here the CDR3 reads CGTSEYNEQFF. The CDR3 nucleotides read TGCGGGACTAGCGAGTACAATGAGCAGTTCTTC.

The CDR3 sequence: CAGNRDLGDTQYF. The CDR3 DNA reads as TGTGCCGGTAACCGGGACCTAGGGGATACGCAGTATTTT. V and J are TRBV7-9 and TRBJ2-3; D tentatively reads TRBD1 or TRBD2 (5 bases each). V was trimmed by 11 bases and J by 6 bases, leaving 18 bases between them. The CDR3 is 13 residues long. Germline V gives CDR1 SEHNR, CDR2 FQNEAQ (reference sequence).

This clonotype was counted between two and nine times. The genes are TRBV7-9 and TRBJ2-7; TRBD1 matches 8 bases. Trimming at V came to 5 bases and at J to 11 bases, leaving 11 bases not matched to a gene. In germline, CDR1 is SEHNR, CDR2 FQNEAQ (reference sequence). The CDR3 covers 13 residues. CDR3 in amino acids: CASSPPTGEEEYF. CDR3 in DNA: TGTGCCAGCAGCCCACCGACAGGGGAAGAGGAGTACTTC.

The table lists this clonotype with a few counts. This chain uses TRBV3-1 with TRBJ2-3, with 13 bases identical to TRBD2. V trimming: 4 bases; J trimming: 4 bases; junction bases outside the gene matches: 8. CDR1 is LGHDT and CDR2 is YNNKEL in the germline V gene (reference sequence). This CDR3 has 17 amino acids. The DNA of the CDR3 is TGTGCCAGCAGCCCCTGGACTAGCGGGAGTAGGGCAGATACGCAGTATTTT. Translated, it gives CASSPWTSGSRADTQYF.

This chain joins TRBV29-1 and TRBJ2-1, with TRBD1 matching over 10 bases. CDR1 is SQVTM, CDR2 ANQGSEA, per germline. With V trimmed by 1 base and J by 2 bases, 2 bases remained unmatched. The CDR3 runs to 15 residues. CDR3 nucleotide sequence: TGCAGCGTTGAAGCGACAGGGGGCACCTACAATGAGCAGTTCTTC. Its translation: CSVEATGGTYNEQFF.

V gene TRBV19 combines with J gene TRBJ2-6; D ambiguous. V was pared by 3 bases and J by 2 bases, with 8 bases between. Per germline, CDR1 LNHDA and CDR2 SQIVND (reference sequence). The CDR3 length is 15 residues. The CDR3 nucleotides are TGTGCCAGTAGTATCAAACCGGCTGGGGCCAACGTCCTGACTTTC. Protein product: CASSIKPAGANVLTF.

In its sample, this clonotype was seen a few times. This chain uses TRBV4-1 with TRBJ2-7; D ambiguous. The CDR3 totals 17 residues. V lost 1 base and J lost 1, with 17 bases in between. Germline CDR1 reads MGHRA; CDR2 reads YSYEKL. The CDR3: CASSQGKATDRSYEQYF. The CDR3 coding sequence is TGCGCCAGCAGCCAAGGCAAAGCGACTGATAGATCCTACGAGCAGTACTTC.

The table lists this clonotype with a few counts. The chain is built from TRBV9 and TRBJ2-7; D is uncertain. This CDR3 spans 15 amino acids. V was shortened by 5 bases and J by 2 bases, with 17 bases between the two germline ends. Germline-derived CDR1 and CDR2 are SGDLS and YYNGEE. CDR3 nucleotide sequence: TGTGCCAGCAGTTATAGGTCAGGAGCGACCTACGAGCAGTACTTC. Amino acid sequence: CASSYRSGATYEQYF.

The gene calls are TRBV10-3 and TRBJ2-7; no firm D call. Trimming left V 3 bases short and J 5 bases short, with 5 bases between. Per the germline V gene, CDR1 is ENHRY and CDR2 is SYGVKD. The length of the CDR3 is 11 residues. CDR3 coding DNA: TGTGCCATCAGTGACGGACACGAGCAGTACTTC. Translating it yields CAISDGHEQYF.